This is a list of T cell receptor beta chains from one sample in a study of T cell responses to AZD1222 COVID-19 vaccine. Libraries were prepared by immunoSEQ multiplex PCR; TCRdb keeps only in-frame clonotypes and omits some of them. The table records approximately 92,000 clones, just over 90% of them present only once. The sample in question was peripheral blood, obtained on day 0 of AZD1222 vaccination. These TCRs come from an adult in good health. Both conserved end residues are part of each CDR3. The order of the fields is V gene, clone size, D gene, J gene, CDR3 DNA, CDR3 protein. D genes are given only for firm matches. Size is stated for part of the rows, as once, few or many counts, or as a class when the clone is expanded.

>TRBV5-1|once|-|TRBJ2-5
TGCGCCAGCAGAGTAGCGGACCGGGGGACCCAGTACTTC
CASRVADRGTQYF
>TRBV28|once|-|TRBJ1-2
TGTGCCAGCAGTTTCCAAGACTATGGCTACACCTTC
CASSFQDYGYTF
>TRBV3-1/TRBV3-2|-|-|TRBJ1-5
TGTGCCAGCAGCCAGCAAAGCAATCAGCCCCAGCATTTT
CASSQQSNQPQHF
>TRBV5-5|-|TRBD1|TRBJ1-6
TGTGCCAGCAGCACAACCGGGACAGCCAATTCACCCCTCCACTTT
CASSTTGTANSPLHF
>TRBV27|medium-sized|TRBD1|TRBJ1-2
TGTGCCAGCAGTGACAGGGTCAACTATGGCTACACCTTC
CASSDRVNYGYTF
>TRBV7-9|-|-|TRBJ1-1
TGTGCCAGCAGGTTACAGGGACCTGAAGCTTTCTTT
CASRLQGPEAFF
>TRBV7-3|-|-|TRBJ2-1
TGTGCCAGCAGCTTAAGGCCAGGGTCCTACAATGAGCAGTTCTTC
CASSLRPGSYNEQFF
>TRBV3-1/TRBV3-2|few|-|TRBJ1-2
TGTGCCAGCAGCCAAGCAGGGGACTATGGCTACACCTTC
CASSQAGDYGYTF
>TRBV5-6|-|-|TRBJ1-1
TGTGCCAGCACCCTTTGGACCTTGAACACTGAAGCTTTCTTT
CASTLWTLNTEAFF
>TRBV19|-|TRBD1|TRBJ1-4
TGTGCCAGTAGTACCCGGACAGGGGAGCTCGCAAAACTGTTTTTT
CASSTRTGELAKLFF
>TRBV7-8|-|TRBD1|TRBJ1-1
TGTGCCAGCAGCCGGAGGAGACAGGGGGCGCATTGGGCTTTCTTT
CASSRRRQGAHWAFF